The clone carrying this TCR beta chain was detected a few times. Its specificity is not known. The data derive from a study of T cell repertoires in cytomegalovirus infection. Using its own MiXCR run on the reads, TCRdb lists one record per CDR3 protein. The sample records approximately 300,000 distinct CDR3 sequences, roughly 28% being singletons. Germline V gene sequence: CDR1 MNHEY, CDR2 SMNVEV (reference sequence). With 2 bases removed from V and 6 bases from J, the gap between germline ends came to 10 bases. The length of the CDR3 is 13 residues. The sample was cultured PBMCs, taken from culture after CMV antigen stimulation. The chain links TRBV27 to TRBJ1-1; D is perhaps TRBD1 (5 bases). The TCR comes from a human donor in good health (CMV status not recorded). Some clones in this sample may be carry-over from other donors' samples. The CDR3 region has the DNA TGTGCCAGCAGTTTACGAGGGGCAGCTGAAGCTTTCTTT. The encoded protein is CASSLRGAAEAFF.